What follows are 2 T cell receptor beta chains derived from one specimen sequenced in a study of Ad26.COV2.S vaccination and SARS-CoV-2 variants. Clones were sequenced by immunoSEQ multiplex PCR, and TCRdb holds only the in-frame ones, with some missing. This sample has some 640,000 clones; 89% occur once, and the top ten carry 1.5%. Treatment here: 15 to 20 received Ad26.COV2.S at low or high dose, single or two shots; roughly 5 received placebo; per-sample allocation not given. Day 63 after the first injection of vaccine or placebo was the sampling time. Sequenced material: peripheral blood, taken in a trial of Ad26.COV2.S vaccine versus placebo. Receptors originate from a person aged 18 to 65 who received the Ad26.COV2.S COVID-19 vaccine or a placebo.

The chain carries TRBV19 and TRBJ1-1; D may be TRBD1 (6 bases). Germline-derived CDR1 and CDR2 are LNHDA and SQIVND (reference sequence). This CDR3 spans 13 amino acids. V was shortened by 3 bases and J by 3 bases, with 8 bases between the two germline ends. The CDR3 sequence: CASSINRDTEAFF. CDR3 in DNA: TGTGCCAGTAGTATCAACAGGGACACTGAAGCTTTCTTT. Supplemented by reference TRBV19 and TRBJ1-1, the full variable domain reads DGGITQSPKYLFRKEGQNVTLSCEQNLNHDAMYWYRQDPGQGLRLIYYSQIVNDFQKGDIAEGYSVSREKKESFPLTVTSAQKNPTAFYLCASSINRDTEAFFGQGTRLTVV.

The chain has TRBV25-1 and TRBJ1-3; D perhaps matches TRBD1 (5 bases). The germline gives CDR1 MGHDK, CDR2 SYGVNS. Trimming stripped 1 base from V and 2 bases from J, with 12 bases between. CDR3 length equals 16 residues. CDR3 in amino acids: CASSELGGGPGNTIYF. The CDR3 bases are TGTGCCAGCAGTGAATTGGGGGGGGGTCCTGGAAACACCATATATTTT.